What follows describes a single T cell receptor (beta chain). The entry originates in a study of blood T cell repertoires in COVID-19. Study overall: PBMCs, B-cell-depleted T cells, or T cells provided the cDNA or gDNA that made up the material.

Authors' methods: Reference gene primer amplification gave estimated nucleated cell counts. Method: immunoSEQ multiplex PCR; TCRdb's copy keeps in-frame clones and lacks some. V and J calls and clone size come straight from that table; D and trimming were deduced from the DNA. The sample carries some 200,000 clones, 80% to 90% recorded once. Membership in each cohort depended on participant-reported clinical history. Either two negative PCRs, clearance, or symptom resolution qualified Cohort 3 donors as recovered. Germline trimming cut 8 bases from V and 11 bases from J; bases unmatched to any gene: 3. The CDR3 contains 10 residues. Germline CDR1 reads ENHRY; CDR2 reads SYGVKD.

The V gene is TRBV10-3, the J gene TRBJ1-1; 9 bases fit TRBD1. Source material: PBMCs or T cells enriched from blood (not recorded which). This TCR was recovered from a man between 35 and 55 years old who had recovered from COVID-19. The CDR3 protein is CAIGTGIAFF. In DNA, the CDR3 is TGTGCCATCGGGACAGGGATCGCTTTCTTT.